These 11 T cell receptor beta chains were sequenced from one sample in a study of T cells in Graves' hyperthyroidism and ophthalmopathy. RNA transcripts were the template for amplifying TCR beta CDR3 regions. In the first-round RT-PCR of the TCR CDR3, the HTBI primer set was used. TCRdb re-derived calls from the multiplex PCR reads in MiXCR, one entry per CDR3 protein. The sample carries some 510,000 distinct CDR3 sequences, under 60% recorded once. The sample taken for sequencing was peripheral blood or thyroid tissue (not recorded which). The receptor set was obtained from a woman aged 18-35 years with Graves' hyperthyroidism.

This clonotype has a count of ten or more. The gene calls are TRBV7-2 and TRBJ1-2, with TRBD1 identical over 9 bases. Per germline, CDR1 SGHTA and CDR2 FQGNSA. The V segment lost 3 bases and the J segment 8 bases; nucleotides outside the gene matches: 4. This CDR3 contains 13 residues. CDR3 loop: CASSFTGGWGYTF. The CDR3 coding sequence is TGTGCCAGCAGCTTTACAGGGGGCTGGGGCTACACCTTC.

This chain links TRBV20-1 with TRBJ1-1; TRBD1 is a possible D gene (5 bases). The CDR3 covers 13 residues. Deletions cut 5 bases from V and 5 bases from J, with 15 bases between. Germline V gives CDR1 DFQATT, CDR2 SNEGSKA (reference sequence). In DNA form, the CDR3 reads TGCAGTGCTGATAACAGGTTGGGGACTGAAGCTTTCTTT. Its translation: CSADNRLGTEAFF.

This clonotype was seen ten or more times. The V call is TRBV24-1, the J call TRBJ2-5, with 9 bases lining up with TRBD2. Germline V lookup: CDR1 KGHDR, CDR2 SFDVKD. The CDR3 totals 16 residues. The V segment lost 5 bases and the J segment 2 bases; nucleotides outside the gene matches: 8. CDR3 region: CATSVLLTSGQETQYF. The CDR3 region has the DNA TGTGCCACCAGTGTCCTGCTGACTAGCGGACAAGAGACCCAGTACTTC.

The chain has TRBV3-1 and TRBJ1-1; D is unclear. CDR3 size: 15 residues. The V and J ends lost 4 bases and 4 bases respectively, with 16 bases between them. The germline gives CDR1 LGHDT, CDR2 YNNKEL (reference sequence). The CDR3 loop is CASSPSAKGGTEAFF. The CDR3, as DNA: TGTGCCAGCAGCCCGAGTGCGAAGGGAGGCACTGAAGCTTTCTTT.

This clonotype was counted at least ten times. The rearrangement links TRBV2 to TRBJ1-5; possible D gene TRBD1, 5 bases. Germline V CDR1 and CDR2: SNHLY, FYNNEI. Trimming cost V 6 bases and J 5 bases, with 11 bases left between them. The CDR3 length is 13 residues. CDR3 amino acids: CASSDSQDQPQHF. The DNA of the CDR3 is TGTGCCAGCAGCGACAGCCAGGATCAGCCCCAGCATTTT. Based on the CDR3 plus reference TRBV2 and TRBJ1-5, the full variable domain is EPEVTQTPSHQVTQMGQEVILRCVPISNHLYFYWYRQILGQKVEFLVSFYNNEISEKSEIFDDQFSVERPDGSNFTLKIRSTKLEDSAMYFCASSDSQDQPQHFGDGTRLSIL.

The chain is built from TRBV7-6 and TRBJ2-5; TRBD2 matches 10 bases. The J call is in doubt because the DNA end fits TRBJ2-1 better. CDR1 is SGHVS and CDR2 is FNYEAQ in the germline V gene. This CDR3 has 13 residues. The CDR3 region is CASSWLAGDEQFF. The CDR3 coding sequence is TGTGCCAGCAGCTGGCTAGCGGGAGATGAGCAGTTCTTC.

The J gene is TRBJ1-1, the V gene TRBV10-3, with D possibly being TRBD1 (5 bases). The CDR3 extends over 13 amino acids. V was cut by 4 bases and J by 6 bases, with 12 bases left in between. Germline V lookup: CDR1 ENHRY, CDR2 SYGVKD. The CDR3 nucleotides are TGTGCCATCAGTGGGGGGGGTAGCCCTGAAGCTTTCTTT. It is translated as CAISGGGSPEAFF.

V gene TRBV7-1 combines with J gene TRBJ1-5; 11 nucleotides agree with TRBD1. TRBV7-1 has ORF status, its function being uncertain. CDR3 length equals 17 residues. V gave up 1 base and J gave up 6 bases; unmatched junction bases: 8. The CDR3 spells CASSSGSGTGGGQPQHF. Here the CDR3 DNA reads TGTGCCAGCAGCTCAGGTTCCGGGACAGGGGGAGGTCAGCCCCAGCATTTT.

This chain uses TRBV7-6 with TRBJ2-7; TRBD2 is a possible D gene (5 bases). The germline CDR1 and CDR2 sequences are SGHVS and FNYEAQ. V dropped 1 base and J dropped 0 bases, with 10 bases sitting between them. This CDR3 is built from 15 residues. The CDR3 sequence is CASSLEGTSSYEQYF. In DNA, the CDR3 is TGTGCCAGCAGCTTAGAGGGAACTAGCTCCTACGAGCAGTACTTC.

The rearrangement links TRBV7-2 to TRBJ2-7; no clear D gene. V lost 4 bases, J lost 0 bases, and 13 bases lay in between. The germline V gene encodes CDR1 SGHTA and CDR2 FQGNSA. This CDR3 contains 15 residues. CDR3 nucleotide sequence: TGTGCCAGCAGCTACTCGCTTAATGACTCCTACGAGCAGTACTTC. This encodes CASSYSLNDSYEQYF.

This clonotype was detected ten times or more. In nucleotides, the CDR3 is TGTGCCACCAGCAGAGATGGTGGCAGTACCGAAAATGGCTACACCTTC. Residues: CATSRDGGSTENGYTF. The chain carries TRBV15 and TRBJ1-2; D gene uncertain. Per the germline V gene, CDR1 is LNHNV and CDR2 is YYDKDF (reference sequence). The germline V and J ends were trimmed by 0 bases and 6 bases, with 17 bases remaining between them. The CDR3 sequence is 16 residues long.